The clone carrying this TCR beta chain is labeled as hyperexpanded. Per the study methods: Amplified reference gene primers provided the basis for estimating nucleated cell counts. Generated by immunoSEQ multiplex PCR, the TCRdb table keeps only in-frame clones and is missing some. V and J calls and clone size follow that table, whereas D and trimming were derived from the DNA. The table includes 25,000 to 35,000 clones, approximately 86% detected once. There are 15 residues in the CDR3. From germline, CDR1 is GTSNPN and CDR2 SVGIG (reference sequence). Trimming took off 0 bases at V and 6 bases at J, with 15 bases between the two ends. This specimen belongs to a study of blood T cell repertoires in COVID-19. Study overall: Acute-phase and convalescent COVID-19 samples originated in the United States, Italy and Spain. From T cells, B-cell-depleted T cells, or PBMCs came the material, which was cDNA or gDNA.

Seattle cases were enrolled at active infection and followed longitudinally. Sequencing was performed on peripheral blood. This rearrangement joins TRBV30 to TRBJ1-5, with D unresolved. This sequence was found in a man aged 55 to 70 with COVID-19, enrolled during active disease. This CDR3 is CAWSVKEKWSQPQHF. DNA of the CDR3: TGTGCCTGGAGTGTAAAGGAAAAGTGGAGTCAGCCCCAGCATTTT.